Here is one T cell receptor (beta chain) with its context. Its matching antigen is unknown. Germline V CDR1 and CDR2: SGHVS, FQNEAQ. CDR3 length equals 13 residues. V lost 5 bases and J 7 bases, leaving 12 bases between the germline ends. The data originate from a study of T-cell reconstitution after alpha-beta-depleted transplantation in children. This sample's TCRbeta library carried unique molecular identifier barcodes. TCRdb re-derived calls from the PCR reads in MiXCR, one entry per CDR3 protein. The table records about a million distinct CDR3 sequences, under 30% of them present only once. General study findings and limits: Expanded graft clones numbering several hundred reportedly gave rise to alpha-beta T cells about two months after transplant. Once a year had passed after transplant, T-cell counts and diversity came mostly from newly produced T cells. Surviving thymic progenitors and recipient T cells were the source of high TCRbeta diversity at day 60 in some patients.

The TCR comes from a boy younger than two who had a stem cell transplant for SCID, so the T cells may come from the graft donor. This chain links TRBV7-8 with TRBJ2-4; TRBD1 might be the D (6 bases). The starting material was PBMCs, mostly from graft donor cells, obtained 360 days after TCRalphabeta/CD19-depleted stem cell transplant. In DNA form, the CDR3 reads TGTGCCAGCAGCGCCGACAGGTGGAACATTCAGTACTTC. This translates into CASSADRWNIQYF.